This T cell receptor (beta chain) was sequenced for a study of beta chain features in type 1 diabetes. As to this clone: The antigen remains undetermined.

Every bit of the isolated RNA underwent reverse transcription, so sequencing read expressed TCRB transcripts. Clones were sequenced by immunoSEQ multiplex PCR, and TCRdb holds only the in-frame ones, with some missing. This sample has about 160,000 clones, with 6.5% to 10% found just once. The single heparinised draw taken from each donor contained around 120 mL of blood on average. Findings of the study overall: HLA effects on TCRB rearrangement stayed unresolved here. More deletions and fewer insertions at VDJ junctions were seen in type 1 diabetes patients. In every one of the four CD4+ subsets, TCRB CDR3s were moderately but significantly shorter in Type 1 diabetes patients. In the patient group, naive, central memory and Treg TCRB repertoires seemed more alike than in the healthy donor group.

Trimming shortened V by 2 bases and J by 5 bases, and 9 bases separated the two germline ends. The length of the CDR3 is 13 residues. Germline CDR1 reads SGHDN; CDR2 reads FVKESK. The rearrangement uses TRBV14 and TRBJ1-2; D is uncertain. Material: central memory CD4+ T cells from blood. This TCR derives from a woman aged 18 to 35 with type 1 diabetes. CDR3 sequence reads: CASSQMPTYGYTF. CDR3 coding DNA: TGTGCCAGCAGCCAAATGCCCACTTATGGCTACACCTTC.